A selection of T cell receptor beta chains follows, all from one sample in a study of T cell repertoires in cytomegalovirus infection. One entry per CDR3 protein results from TCRdb running MiXCR on the reads. This sample carries a few hundred thousand distinct CDR3 sequences, roughly 42% of them seen once, and the ten largest clones take about 48%. Antigens of these TCRs are unknown. This specimen was cultured PBMCs, taken from culture after CMV antigen stimulation. The receptors derive from a human donor in good health (CMV status not recorded). Some clones in this sample may be carry-over from other donors' samples. CDR3s include the opening cysteine and the closing phenylalanine or tryptophan. A D gene is named only where the DNA matches it firmly. Some rows have no size entry. The others give once, few or many, or a class for an expanded clone.

length | D | J | size | V | DNA | CDR3
16 | NA | TRBJ2-1 | few | TRBV7-6 | TGTGCCAGCAGCTTAGTTGGGGAAAGCTCCTACAATGAGCAGTTCTTC | CASSLVGESSYNEQFF
17 | TRBD2 | TRBJ2-1 | NA | TRBV12-3/TRBV12-4 | TGTGCCAGCAGTTTCTATTATCTGGGGGAGGGCCGGAATGAGCAGTTCTTC | CASSFYYLGEGRNEQFF
15 | TRBD2 | TRBJ2-1 | NA | TRBV6-5 | TGTGCCAGCAGTTACGATGTCGGGACTATCAATGAGCAGTTCTTC | CASSYDVGTINEQFF
16 | TRBD1 | TRBJ1-5 | few | TRBV6-1 | TGTGCCAGCAGTCCGCGACAGGGAATAGCGAATCAGCCCCAGCATTTT | CASSPRQGIANQPQHF
14 | NA | TRBJ2-5 | once | TRBV5-4 | TGTGCCAGCAGCGTCGATCCCTCCCAAGAGACCCAGTACTTC | CASSVDPSQETQYF
14 | NA | TRBJ2-2 | few | TRBV5-1 | TGCGCCAGCATGGGCGGATCGAACACCGGGGAGCTGTTTTTT | CASMGGSNTGELFF
17 | TRBD2 | TRBJ2-3 | NA | TRBV4-3 | TGCGCCAGCAGCCAAGAGCCAGCGGGAGGGATCACAGATACGCAGTATTTT | CASSQEPAGGITDTQYF
20 | TRBD2 | TRBJ2-3 | NA | TRBV4-3 | TGCGCCAGCAGCCAAGTCTTTCTGGGGACTAGCGGGAGCAGAGCAGATACGCAGTATTTT | CASSQVFLGTSGSRADTQYF
15 | TRBD2 | TRBJ2-7 | few | TRBV7-6 | TGTGCCAGCAGCTTGGGACTAGCGGCCGTTCACGAGCAGTACTTC | CASSLGLAAVHEQYF
14 | NA | TRBJ2-1 | NA | TRBV7-2 | TGTGCCAGCCCCCCAGGTGGGGGGTTTGGTGAGCAGTTCTTC | CASPPGGGFGEQFF
13 | NA | TRBJ2-1 | NA | TRBV12-3/TRBV12-4 | TGTGCCAGCAGTTTATTGACTTTCAATGAGCAGTTCTTC | CASSLLTFNEQFF
16 | NA | TRBJ2-7 | many | TRBV7-6 | TGTGCCAGCAGCGCAGACTCGAATTTGTGGGTCTACGAGCAGTACTTC | CASSADSNLWVYEQYF
15 | TRBD1 | TRBJ2-3 | few | TRBV28 | TGTGCCAGCAGCAGGGGACAGGGTAGAACAGATACGCAGTATTTT | CASSRGQGRTDTQYF
19 | TRBD2 | TRBJ2-5 | once | TRBV11-2 | TGTGCCAGCAGCTTAACACTGACTAGCGGGATGGGGTACCAAGAGACCCAGTACTTC | CASSLTLTSGMGYQETQYF
15 | NA | TRBJ1-1 | NA | TRBV7-2 | TGTGCCAGCAGCTTATACCCCGCGGGGACCACTGAAGCTTTCTTT | CASSLYPAGTTEAFF
13 | NA | TRBJ1-5 | many | TRBV7-2 | TGTGCCAGCAGCTCCCAGGTCTATCAGCCCCAGCATTTT | CASSSQVYQPQHF
15 | TRBD1 | TRBJ1-6 | NA | TRBV11-2 | TGTGCCAGCAGGTACCCAGGGGGGAAACTTTCACCCCTCCACTTT | CASRYPGGKLSPLHF
16 | TRBD2 | TRBJ2-3 | NA | TRBV18 | TGTGCCAGCTCACAGGGACTAGCCGATAGCACAGATACGCAGTATTTT | CASSQGLADSTDTQYF
15 | NA | TRBJ1-5 | many | TRBV7-2 | TGTGCCAGCAGCCCGACGACAGGACACAATCAGCCCCAGCATTTT | CASSPTTGHNQPQHF
14 | TRBD2 | TRBJ2-1 | NA | TRBV18 | TGTGCCAGCTCACTAACCGGGACTAGGGATGAGCAGTTCTTC | CASSLTGTRDEQFF
15 | TRBD2 | TRBJ2-1 | NA | TRBV7-2 | TGTGCCAGCAGCTTCACTAGCGGGCAGGCGCCCCAGCAGTTCTTC | CASSFTSGQAPQQFF
14 | NA | TRBJ2-1 | NA | TRBV19 | TGTGCCAGTAATGGCCTCCAACTAGGTTCTGAGCAGTTCTTC | CASNGLQLGSEQFF
14 | NA | TRBJ1-2 | few | TRBV12-3/TRBV12-4 | TGTGCCAGCAGAGGCGCCGGGACAATTGATGGCTACACCTTC | CASRGAGTIDGYTF
15 | NA | TRBJ1-3 | many | TRBV7-2 | TGTGCCAGCAGCTTAGGGGGAGGCTCTGGAAACACCATATATTTT | CASSLGGGSGNTIYF
19 | TRBD2 | TRBJ2-1 | few | TRBV30 | TGTGCCTGGAAAGGGACATCGAAACTAGCGGGAGGTTTCTACAATGAGCAGTTCTTC | CAWKGTSKLAGGFYNEQFF
13 | NA | TRBJ2-3 | NA | TRBV2 | TGTGCCAGCACACTGGGACTCGTTACAACGCAGTATTTT | CASTLGLVTTQYF
16 | TRBD1 | TRBJ1-5 | NA | TRBV27 | TGTGCCAGCAGTTTATCCGGGACAGGGTACTATCAGCCCCAGCATTTT | CASSLSGTGYYQPQHF
13 | NA | TRBJ2-7 | NA | TRBV20-1 | TGCAGTGCTAGGGACGGCAGGGTCGACGAGCAGTACTTC | CSARDGRVDEQYF
14 | TRBD1 | TRBJ1-6 | NA | TRBV27 | TGTGCCCGCCACCGGGACAGCCTTAATTCACCCCTCCACTTT | CARHRDSLNSPLHF
16 | NA | TRBJ2-1 | NA | TRBV5-5 | TGTGCCAGCAGCTACCCCCGGGTCCTCGGGACTGATGAGCAGTTCTTC | CASSYPRVLGTDEQFF
14 | TRBD1 | TRBJ2-1 | NA | TRBV5-1 | TGCGCCAGCCAACGACAGGGAGCTCACAATGAGCAGTTCTTC | CASQRQGAHNEQFF
12 | NA | TRBJ1-2 | NA | TRBV27 | TGTGCCAGCAAGAGTAATAGGTATGGCTACACCTTC | CASKSNRYGYTF
14 | NA | TRBJ1-1 | NA | TRBV10-3 | TGTGCCATCAGTGTAGAGGCAATGAACACTGAAGCTTTCTTT | CAISVEAMNTEAFF
14 | NA | TRBJ1-1 | NA | TRBV2 | TGTGCCAGCAAAAGTGCGAGGGGGAACACTGAAGCTTTCTTT | CASKSARGNTEAFF
15 | TRBD2 | TRBJ2-5 | few | TRBV25-1 | TGTGCCAGCAGTCGGGGGGTAGTGAAGGGAGAGACCCAGTACTTC | CASSRGVVKGETQYF
14 | TRBD1 | TRBJ1-3 | NA | TRBV2 | TGTGCCAGCAGGAGACAGGGGGCTGGAAACACCATATATTTT | CASRRQGAGNTIYF
12 | NA | TRBJ2-3 | NA | TRBV19 | TGTGCCAGTAGTATAACGGGAGTAGGGCAGTATTTT | CASSITGVGQYF
15 | NA | TRBJ1-5 | few | TRBV12-3/TRBV12-4 | TGTGCCAGCAGTATCGACGGTGGAGCCTATCAGCCCCAGCATTTT | CASSIDGGAYQPQHF
15 | TRBD2 | TRBJ2-1 | few | TRBV6-2/TRBV6-3 | TGTGCCAGCAGCCCCCTAGCGGGAGTCAACAATGAGCAGTTCTTC | CASSPLAGVNNEQFF
16 | NA | TRBJ2-4 | NA | TRBV19 | TGTGCCAGTAGTATACGCGGCAGGGCGGCCAAAAACATTCAGTACTTC | CASSIRGRAAKNIQYF
17 | NA | TRBJ2-1 | few | TRBV4-1 | TGCGCCAGCAGCCAGCCGTCGGGGTTGGGATCCTACAATGAGCAGTTCTTC | CASSQPSGLGSYNEQFF
18 | TRBD2 | TRBJ2-3 | NA | TRBV15 | TGTGCCACCAGCAGAGATCCCGGCGGTAGCGGGAGCCCAGATACGCAGTATTTT | CATSRDPGGSGSPDTQYF
15 | NA | TRBJ2-7 | few | TRBV7-2 | TGTGCCAGCAGCCACCCCGGGGGAAGCCCTCGGGAGCAGTACTTC | CASSHPGGSPREQYF
15 | NA | TRBJ2-7 | many | TRBV7-2 | TGTGCCAGCAGCTTAGCACGAGGCCCGTTCTACGAGCAGTACTTC | CASSLARGPFYEQYF
16 | NA | TRBJ2-7 | NA | TRBV7-2 | TGTGCCAGCAGCCCAAGAAGGGACCATAGCTCCTACGAGCAGTACTTC | CASSPRRDHSSYEQYF
13 | NA | TRBJ2-1 | NA | TRBV10-3 | TGTGCCATCAGAGAGGATAGAACCAATGAGCAGTTCTTC | CAIREDRTNEQFF
16 | NA | TRBJ2-2 | once | TRBV6-5 | TGTGCCAGCAGTTACGCTGGGGGTCCTGGCATCGGGGAGCTGTTTTTT | CASSYAGGPGIGELFF
15 | NA | TRBJ1-1 | few | TRBV7-6 | TGTGCCAGCAGCTTAAATGCGGGGATACGCACTGAAGCTTTCTTT | CASSLNAGIRTEAFF
16 | TRBD1 | TRBJ2-2 | NA | TRBV5-4 | TGTGCCAGCAGCTTACCCAGGGGGCTGAACGCCGGGGAGCTGTTTTTT | CASSLPRGLNAGELFF
13 | NA | TRBJ2-2 | NA | TRBV7-2 | TGTGCCAGCAGCTTCGGGGCCGCCGGGGAGCTGTTTTTT | CASSFGAAGELFF
15 | NA | TRBJ1-1 | few | TRBV7-9 | TGTGCCAGCAGCCCCTCGGGGGCCCGGAACACTGAAGCTTTCTTT | CASSPSGARNTEAFF
12 | NA | TRBJ2-1 | NA | TRBV7-9 | TGTGCCAGCAGCCTGTCGCGGGAAGAGCAGTTCTTC | CASSLSREEQFF
14 | NA | TRBJ2-7 | NA | TRBV27 | TGTGCCAGCAGACTACGTGGGGGGGCGAGGGAGCAGTACTTC | CASRLRGGAREQYF
13 | TRBD2 | TRBJ2-2 | NA | TRBV15 | TGTGCCACCCGGCAGGGAGGGGCCGGGGAGCTGTTTTTT | CATRQGGAGELFF
15 | TRBD1 | TRBJ2-7 | few | TRBV18 | TGTGCCAGCTCACCATCGTCGCAGGGGGCATACGAGCAGTACTTC | CASSPSSQGAYEQYF